This record concerns one TCR beta chain sequence. Antigen unknown. The CDR3 is made up of 15 amino acids. V trimming: 4 bases; J trimming: 2 bases; junction bases outside the gene matches: 8. Per germline, CDR1 SGHDT and CDR2 YYEEEE. This sample was taken from a study of shared clonotypes between healthy human individuals. Study-wide context: The composition of the donors was a couple of women and a few men aged 18 to 49. Study findings and constraints: Clonotypes shared by all four donors outscored non-shared clonotypes in generation probability.

Produced via immunoSEQ multiplex PCR; TCRdb's table is partial and in-frame only. The sample carries roughly 1,000,000 clones, 75% to 85% recorded once. V is TRBV5-6 and J is TRBJ2-5, with 7 positions matching TRBD1. The receptor comes from a man aged 18 to 30 in good health. Some clones in this sample may be carry-over from other donors' samples. What was sequenced was memory CD4+ T cells from PBMCs. The subset here: CD45RA-negative fraction. CDR3 amino acids: CASSPSPGQQETQYF. CDR3 bases: TGTGCCAGCAGCCCAAGTCCGGGACAGCAAGAGACCCAGTACTTC.